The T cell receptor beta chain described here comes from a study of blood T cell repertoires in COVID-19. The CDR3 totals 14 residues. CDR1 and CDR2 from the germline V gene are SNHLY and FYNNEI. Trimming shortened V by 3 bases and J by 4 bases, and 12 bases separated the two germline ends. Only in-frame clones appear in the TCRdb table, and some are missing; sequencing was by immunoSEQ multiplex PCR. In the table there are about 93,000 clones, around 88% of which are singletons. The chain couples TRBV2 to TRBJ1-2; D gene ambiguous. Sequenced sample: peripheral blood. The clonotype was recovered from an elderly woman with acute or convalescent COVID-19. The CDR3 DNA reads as TGTGCCAGCAGTGAGCGCACCTCTAGCTATGGCTACACCTTC. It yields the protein CASSERTSSYGYTF.